This T cell receptor beta chain was sequenced during a study of metastatic and nonmetastatic thyroid tumors. About the research overall: Comparative analysis of repertoires was undertaken across blood and tumor or nodule tissue obtained from malignant and benign thyroid patients.

In this sample, this clone turned up many times. Its specificity is unknown. TCRdb re-clonotyped the PCR reads through MiXCR. The sample has about 40,000 clones, 16% seen once. Nobody among the patients had been given any treatment before thyroid surgery. Whole-study results and caveats: Reportedly, malignant thyroid tumors had significantly higher TCR beta diversity than benign nodules, in blood and tumor.

The CDR3 is made up of 14 amino acids. V shed 4 bases, J shed 6 bases, and the junction held 3 bases outside the gene matches. The V gene's germline CDR1 is LNHDA and CDR2 SQIVND (reference sequence). This TCR was sampled from a female donor with papillary thyroid cancer or a benign thyroid nodule (not recorded which). Some clones in this sample may be carry-over from other donors' samples. The sequenced material came from blood. The chain employs TRBV19 and TRBJ2-3, with 11 bases matching TRBD2. The CDR3 region is CASSTLAGGDTQYF. Written as DNA, the CDR3 is TGTGCCAGTAGTACTTTAGCGGGGGGGGATACGCAGTATTTT.